Shown below are 15 T cell receptor beta chains from a single sample sequenced in a study of tissue T cells after allogeneic stem cell transplantation. Using immunoSEQ multiplex PCR, the repertoire was profiled, and TCRdb retains in-frame clones only, with some absent. The top ten clones hold 25% of a sample with 950 to 1,500 clones, 70% to 80% of them seen once. The sequencing used skin, collected at autopsy. The receptor source for this set is a male patient aged 60 or older with steroid-refractory graft-versus-host disease after an allogeneic stem cell transplant. Some T cells may have originated in the graft donor.

This sequence joins TRBV6-1 and TRBJ1-4, with D possibly matching TRBD1 (5 bases). The CDR3 sequence is 15 residues long. In germline, CDR1 is MNHNS, CDR2 SASEGT. The germline V and J ends were trimmed by 3 bases and 7 bases, with 15 bases remaining between them. The CDR3 here is CASSDGGRQGEKLFF. The CDR3 nucleotides are TGTGCCAGCAGTGACGGGGGGAGGCAGGGTGAAAAACTGTTTTTT.

J is TRBJ2-7 and V is TRBV13, with 10 bases that match TRBD1. This CDR3 is 16 amino acids long. The germline gives CDR1 PRHDT, CDR2 FYEKMQ (reference sequence). J was trimmed by 3 bases and V by 5 bases; bases with no gene match: 10. CDR3 in DNA: TGTGCCAGCAGCCCCCTCCCCGGGACAGGGGTCTACGAGCAGTACTTC. Translated, it gives CASSPLPGTGVYEQYF.

The chain carries TRBV7-3 and TRBJ2-1; TRBD2 matches 14 bases. The CDR3 is 16 amino acids. Trimming removed 2 bases from V and 3 bases from J; junction bases left unmatched: 0. CDR1 is SGHTA, CDR2 FQGTGA, per germline. The CDR3 loop reads CASSLGTSGGYNEQFF. CDR3 DNA sequence: TGTGCCAGCAGCTTAGGGACTAGCGGGGGCTACAATGAGCAGTTCTTC.

The chain combines TRBV29-1 with TRBJ1-3; D possibly corresponds to TRBD1 (5 bases). Germline V gene lookup returns CDR1 SQVTM and CDR2 ANQGSEA. The CDR3 loop spans 11 amino acids. The germline V and J ends were trimmed by 7 bases and 8 bases, with 12 bases remaining between them. In nucleotides, the CDR3 is TGCAGCGGCCTTACAGGTGACACCATATATTTT. Residues: CSGLTGDTIYF.

This chain joins TRBV5-6 and TRBJ2-5; 8 bases are a match to TRBD2. V was pared by 4 bases and J by 4 bases, with 9 bases of the junction left unmatched. Germline V gene data show CDR1 as SGHDT and CDR2 as YYEEEE. The CDR3 runs to 15 residues. CDR3 DNA sequence: TGTGCCAGCAGCGGGGGGGCCGGGGGGGGAGAGACCCAGTACTTC. Protein: CASSGGAGGGETQYF. Together with reference TRBV5-6 and TRBJ2-5, the CDR3 gives the full variable domain: DAGVTQSPTHLIKTRGQQVTLRCSPKSGHDTVSWYQQALGQGPQFIFQYYEEEERQRGNFPDRFSGHQFPNYSSELNVNALLLGDSALYLCASSGGAGGGETQYFGPGTRLLVL.

The gene calls are TRBV7-2 and TRBJ2-3; 11 bases align to TRBD2. The length of the CDR3 is 17 residues. V was pared by 4 bases and J by 5 bases, with 11 bases of the junction left unmatched. Germline CDR1 and CDR2: SGHTA and FQGNSA. CDR3 amino acids: CASSSLLAGGLRDTQYF. As DNA, the CDR3 is TGTGCCAGCAGCTCCCTCCTAGCGGGGGGTCTCAGAGATACGCAGTATTTT.

V usage is TRBV5-4 and J usage is TRBJ2-2; tentative D call: TRBD1 (6 bases). The CDR3 has 16 amino acids. The germline V gene encodes CDR1 SGHNT and CDR2 YYREEE (reference sequence). Trimming stripped 0 bases from V and 2 bases from J, with 11 bases between. CDR3 DNA sequence: TGTGCCAGCAGCTTGGGCCAGGGGATAAACACCGGGGAGCTGTTTTTT. This gives the protein CASSLGQGINTGELFF.

This sequence joins TRBV10-3 and TRBJ2-7, with D uncertain. The CDR3 loop spans 12 amino acids. The V gene's germline CDR1 is ENHRY and CDR2 SYGVKD. DNA of the CDR3: TGTGCAACGTGGGAAAGCTCCTACGAGCAGTACTTC. This gives the protein CATWESSYEQYF.

The genes are TRBV3-1 (or the pseudogene TRBV3-2) and TRBJ2-7; 7 bases align to TRBD2. Germline V lookup: CDR1 LGHDT, CDR2 YNNKEL (reference sequence). Losses at the gene ends were 4 bases for V and 4 bases for J; bases not matched to a gene: 10. There are 15 residues in the CDR3. CDR3 region: CASSLGGGSAYEQYF. In DNA, the CDR3 is TGTGCCAGCAGCCTTGGGGGGGGATCCGCGTACGAGCAGTACTTC.

This clone has just a few counts. This sample includes further DNA sequences coding for the same CDR3. The chain uses TRBV2 and TRBJ2-3; 7 nucleotides match TRBD1. The length of the CDR3 is 15 residues. The germline V gene has CDR1 SNHLY and CDR2 FYNNEI. The J segment lost 0 bases and the V segment lost 6 bases, leaving 6 bases of the junction unmatched. The CDR3 DNA is TGTGCCAGCAGCGCCGGGACAGCTAGCACAGATACGCAGTATTTT. Residues: CASSAGTASTDTQYF.

V is TRBV3-1 (or the pseudogene TRBV3-2) and J is TRBJ2-2; D is undetermined. V was trimmed by 4 bases and J by 9 bases, leaving 9 bases between them. Germline V gives CDR1 LGHDT, CDR2 YNNKEL (reference sequence). The CDR3 extends over 12 amino acids. CDR3 sequence: CASSPRNRELFF. The CDR3 region has the DNA TGTGCCAGCAGCCCACGGAATCGGGAGCTGTTTTTT.

This clone came up a few times. This chain joins TRBV7-2 and TRBJ1-1, with 7 nucleotides matching TRBD1. Germline V lookup: CDR1 SGHTA, CDR2 FQGNSA. The V segment lost 2 bases and the J segment 10 bases; nucleotides outside the gene matches: 7. The CDR3 covers 13 residues. The CDR3 sequence is CASSLLQQGLAFF. The CDR3 nucleotides read TGTGCCAGCAGCTTACTACAACAGGGGTTAGCTTTCTTT.

This chain joins TRBV2 and TRBJ2-5; 7 nucleotides agree with TRBD2. The CDR3 loop spans 14 amino acids. Germline-derived CDR1 and CDR2 are SNHLY and FYNNEI. V was pared by 7 bases and J by 5 bases, with 10 bases of the junction left unmatched. The CDR3 nucleotides are TGTGCCAGCAACCAGGGAGGGTCTGGGGAGACCCAGTACTTC. Amino acid sequence: CASNQGGSGETQYF.

A note on this clone: The germline gene is not matched at one end of the junction; a read error may be the cause. The V and J genes are TRBV19 and TRBJ2-5; D is perhaps TRBD2 (5 bases). The CDR3 is 14 amino acids. Germline V gives CDR1 LNHDA, CDR2 SQIVND (reference sequence). The CDR3 protein is CASSIGEGQGTQYF. The CDR3 DNA reads TGTGCCAGTAGTATTGGTGAGGGCCAAGGGACCCAGTACTTC.

A few counts support this clone. The V and J genes are TRBV10-2 and TRBJ2-2, with 10 bases that match TRBD2. This CDR3 has 16 amino acids. Trimming took 4 bases from V and 6 from J; bases not matched to a gene: 8. Germline V gene lookup returns CDR1 WSHSY and CDR2 SAAADI. Here the CDR3 reads CASSASGGSSPGELFF. Written as DNA, the CDR3 is TGCGCCAGCAGTGCTAGCGGGGGATCGTCCCCCGGGGAGCTGTTTTTT.